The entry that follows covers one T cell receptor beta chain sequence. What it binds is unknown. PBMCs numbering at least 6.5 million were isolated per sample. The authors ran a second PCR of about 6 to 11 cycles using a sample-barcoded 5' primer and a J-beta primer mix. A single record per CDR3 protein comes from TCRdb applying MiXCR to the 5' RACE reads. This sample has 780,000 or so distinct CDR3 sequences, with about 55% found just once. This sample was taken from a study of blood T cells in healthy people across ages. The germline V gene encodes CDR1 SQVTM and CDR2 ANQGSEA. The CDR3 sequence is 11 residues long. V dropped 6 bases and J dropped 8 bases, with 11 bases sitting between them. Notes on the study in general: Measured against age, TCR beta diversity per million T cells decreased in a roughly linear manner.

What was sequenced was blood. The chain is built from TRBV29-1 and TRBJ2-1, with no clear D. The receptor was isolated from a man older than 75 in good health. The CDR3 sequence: CSVSPKDEQFF. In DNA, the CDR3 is TGCAGCGTCAGTCCCAAGGATGAGCAGTTCTTC.